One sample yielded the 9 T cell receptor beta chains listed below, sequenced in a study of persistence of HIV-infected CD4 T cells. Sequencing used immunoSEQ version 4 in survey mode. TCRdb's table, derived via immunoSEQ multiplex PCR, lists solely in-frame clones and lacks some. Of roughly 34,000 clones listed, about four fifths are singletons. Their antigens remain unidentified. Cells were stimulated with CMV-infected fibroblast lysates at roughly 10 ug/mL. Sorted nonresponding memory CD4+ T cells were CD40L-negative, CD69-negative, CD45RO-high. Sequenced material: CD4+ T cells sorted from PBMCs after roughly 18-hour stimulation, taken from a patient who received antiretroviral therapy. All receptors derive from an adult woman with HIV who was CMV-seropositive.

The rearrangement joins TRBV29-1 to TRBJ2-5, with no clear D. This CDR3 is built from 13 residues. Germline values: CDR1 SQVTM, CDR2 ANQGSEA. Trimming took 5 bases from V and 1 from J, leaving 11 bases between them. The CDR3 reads CSVIMGFQETQYF. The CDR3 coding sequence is TGCAGCGTTATCATGGGGTTCCAAGAGACCCAGTACTTC.

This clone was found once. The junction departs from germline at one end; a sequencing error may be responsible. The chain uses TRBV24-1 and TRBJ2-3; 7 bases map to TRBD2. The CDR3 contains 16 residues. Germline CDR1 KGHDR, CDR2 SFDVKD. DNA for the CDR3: TGTGCCACCAGGGATTGGGGGGGAGGAGCCTCCGATACGCAGTATTTT. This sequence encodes CATRDWGGGASDTQYF.

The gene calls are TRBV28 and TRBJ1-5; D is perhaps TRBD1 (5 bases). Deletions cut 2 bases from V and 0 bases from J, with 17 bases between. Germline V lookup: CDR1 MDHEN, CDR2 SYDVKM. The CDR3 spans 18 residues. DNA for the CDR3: TGTGCCAGCAGTTTAGGGGGTATAGGTCGGTATAGCAATCAGCCCCAGCATTTT. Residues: CASSLGGIGRYSNQPQHF.

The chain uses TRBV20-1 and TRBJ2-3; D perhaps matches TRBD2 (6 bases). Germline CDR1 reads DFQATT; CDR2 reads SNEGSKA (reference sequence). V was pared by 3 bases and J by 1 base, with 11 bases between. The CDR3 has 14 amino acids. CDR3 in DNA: TGCAGTGCTAGTAAGGGACTCCGCACAGATACGCAGTATTTT. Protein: CSASKGLRTDTQYF.

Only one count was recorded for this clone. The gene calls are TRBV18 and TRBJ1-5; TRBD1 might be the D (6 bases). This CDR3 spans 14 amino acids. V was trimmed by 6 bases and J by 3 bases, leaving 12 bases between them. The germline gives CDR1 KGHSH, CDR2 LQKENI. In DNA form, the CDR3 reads TGTGCCAGCTCCGAGGGGGGGGACAATCAGCCCCAGCATTTT. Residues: CASSEGGDNQPQHF.

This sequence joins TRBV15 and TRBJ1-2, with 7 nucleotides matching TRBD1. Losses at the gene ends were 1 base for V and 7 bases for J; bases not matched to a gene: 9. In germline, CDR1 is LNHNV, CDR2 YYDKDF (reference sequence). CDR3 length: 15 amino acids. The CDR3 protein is CATSRGGNDRVGYTF. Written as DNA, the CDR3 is TGTGCCACCAGCAGAGGGGGGAACGACAGGGTTGGCTACACCTTC.

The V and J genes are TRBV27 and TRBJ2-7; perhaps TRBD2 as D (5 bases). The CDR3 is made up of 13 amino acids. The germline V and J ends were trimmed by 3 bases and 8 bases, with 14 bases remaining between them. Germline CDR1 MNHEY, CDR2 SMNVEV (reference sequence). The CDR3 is CASSFTGRAQQYF. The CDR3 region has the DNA TGTGCCAGCAGTTTCACGGGAAGGGCTCAGCAGTACTTC.

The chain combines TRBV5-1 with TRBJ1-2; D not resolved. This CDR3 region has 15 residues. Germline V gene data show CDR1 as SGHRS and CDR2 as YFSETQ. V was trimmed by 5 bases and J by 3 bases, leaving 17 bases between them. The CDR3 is CASSFAIPPDYGYTF. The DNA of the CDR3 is TGCGCCAGCAGTTTCGCGATCCCGCCCGACTATGGCTACACCTTC.

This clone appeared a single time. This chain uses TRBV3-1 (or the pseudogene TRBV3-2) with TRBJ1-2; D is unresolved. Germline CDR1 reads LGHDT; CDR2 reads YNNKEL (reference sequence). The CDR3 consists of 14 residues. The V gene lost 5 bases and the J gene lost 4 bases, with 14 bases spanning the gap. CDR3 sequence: CASSNSETRYGYTF. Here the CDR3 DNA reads TGTGCCAGCAGCAACAGTGAAACCCGCTATGGCTACACCTTC.